The rows below give T cell receptor beta chains drawn from one sample of a study of cytomegalovirus exposure and HLA in healthy donors. Profiled with immunoSEQ multiplex PCR; TCRdb holds only in-frame clones, not every one. Its listing shows around 140,000 clones. The sequenced sample consisted of PBMCs. These receptors came from a woman aged 45-65 years in good health and CMV-seronegative. Each CDR3 is given with its conserved first and last residue. A D gene is named only where the DNA matches it firmly.

D: -
J: TRBJ1-2
V: TRBV5-1
CDR3: CASSPSGGVDFVVEGYTF
DNA: TGCGCCAGCAGCCCCTCTGGAGGGGTCGATTTTGTGGTTGAAGGCTACACCTTC

D: -
J: TRBJ1-5
V: TRBV6-5
CDR3: CASSYNRVGNQPQHF
DNA: TGTGCCAGCAGTTACAACAGGGTAGGAAATCAGCCCCAGCATTTT

D: -
J: TRBJ2-6
V: TRBV5-1
CDR3: CASSLGAGLGANVLTF
DNA: TGCGCCAGCAGCTTGGGCGCGGGGCTTGGGGCCAACGTCCTGACTTTC

D: -
J: TRBJ1-6
V: TRBV6-1
CDR3: CASSTAPDSPLHF
DNA: TGTGCCAGCAGTACCGCCCCGGATTCACCCCTCCACTTT

D: -
J: TRBJ1-5
V: TRBV6-5
CDR3: CASSRHFNQPQHF
DNA: TGTGCCAGCAGCCGACACTTCAATCAGCCCCAGCATTTT

D: -
J: TRBJ1-1
V: TRBV7-2
CDR3: CASTTLAGRPKNTEAFF
DNA: TGTGCCAGCACCACCCTCGCAGGGAGGCCCAAGAACACTGAAGCTTTCTTT

D: -
J: TRBJ1-5
V: TRBV2
CDR3: CGAGFGNQPQHF
DNA: TGTGGGGCAGGGTTTGGCAATCAGCCCCAGCATTTT

D: -
J: TRBJ2-5
V: TRBV2
CDR3: CASRGPGTQETQYF
DNA: TGTGCCAGCAGGGGTCCAGGAACTCAAGAGACCCAGTACTTC

D: TRBD2
J: TRBJ2-7
V: TRBV10-3
CDR3: CAISESASGGYEQYF
DNA: TGTGCCATCAGTGAGTCGGCTAGCGGGGGCTACGAGCAGTACTTC

D: TRBD1
J: TRBJ1-1
V: TRBV19
CDR3: CASSTLGTGRNTEAFF
DNA: TGTGCCAGTAGTACACTTGGGACAGGGCGGAACACTGAAGCTTTCTTT

D: TRBD2
J: TRBJ2-2
V: TRBV29-1
CDR3: CVTSGGMNTGELFF
DNA: TGCGTAACTAGCGGGGGGATGAACACCGGGGAGCTGTTTTTT

D: -
J: TRBJ2-5
V: TRBV4-1
CDR3: CASSQDGQTQYF
DNA: TGCGCCAGCAGCCAAGATGGGCAGACCCAGTACTTC

D: -
J: TRBJ1-2
V: TRBV27
CDR3: CASSLSAGSYGYTF
DNA: TGTGCCAGCAGTTTATCGGCAGGCTCCTATGGCTACACCTTC

D: TRBD2
J: TRBJ2-1
V: TRBV11-2
CDR3: CASSLGLAGGPEQFF
DNA: TGTGCCAGCAGCTTAGGACTAGCGGGGGGACCTGAGCAGTTCTTC

D: -
J: TRBJ2-2
V: TRBV7-9
CDR3: CASSLELSGELFF
DNA: TGTGCCAGCAGCTTGGAGCTTTCCGGGGAGCTGTTTTTT

D: TRBD1
J: TRBJ1-5
V: TRBV19
CDR3: CASTKQGAGQPQHF
DNA: TGTGCCAGTACTAAACAGGGGGCGGGTCAGCCCCAGCATTTT

D: -
J: TRBJ1-3
V: TRBV6-1
CDR3: CASKTGGNTIYF
DNA: TGTGCCAGCAAAACAGGGGGAAACACCATATATTTT

D: TRBD2
J: TRBJ2-3
V: TRBV19
CDR3: CASSIGGLAGTDTQYF
DNA: TGTGCCAGTAGTATAGGGGGACTAGCGGGAACAGATACGCAGTATTTT

D: -
J: TRBJ2-3
V: TRBV5-1
CDR3: CASTPTAATDTQYF
DNA: TGCGCCAGCACCCCGACAGCCGCAACAGATACGCAGTATTTT

D: -
J: TRBJ1-1
V: TRBV5-1
CDR3: CASSLIGVNTEAFF
DNA: TGCGCCAGCAGCTTGATCGGGGTGAACACTGAAGCTTTCTTT

D: TRBD1
J: TRBJ1-5
V: TRBV18
CDR3: CASSDGQGNQPQHF
DNA: TGTGCCAGCTCTGACGGACAGGGGAATCAGCCCCAGCATTTT

D: TRBD2
J: TRBJ2-7
V: TRBV5-1
CDR3: CASSPGGRNYEQYF
DNA: TGCGCCAGCTCCCCTGGCGGGAGAAACTACGAGCAGTACTTC

D: TRBD1
J: TRBJ1-1
V: TRBV6-6
CDR3: CASSPQGAGLNTEAFF
DNA: TGTGCCAGCAGTCCTCAGGGGGCTGGTTTGAACACTGAAGCTTTCTTT

D: TRBD2
J: TRBJ2-3
V: TRBV7-2
CDR3: CASALGGSSDTQYF
DNA: TGTGCCAGCGCCTTGGGCGGGAGCTCAGATACGCAGTATTTT

D: -
J: TRBJ2-5
V: TRBV4-3
CDR3: CASSQHRAWGDQYF
DNA: TGCGCCAGCAGCCAGCACAGGGCTTGGGGTGACCAGTACTTC

D: TRBD1
J: TRBJ2-1
V: TRBV5-1
CDR3: CASSAQGPDNEQFF
DNA: TGCGCCAGCAGCGCACAGGGGCCCGACAATGAGCAGTTCTTC

D: -
J: TRBJ1-1
V: TRBV25-1
CDR3: CASSEYQGTEAFF
DNA: TGTGCCAGCAGTGAATATCAGGGCACTGAAGCTTTCTTT

D: TRBD2
J: TRBJ2-3
V: TRBV5-1
CDR3: CASSYSGGTDTQYF
DNA: TGCGCCAGCAGCTACAGCGGGGGGACAGATACGCAGTATTTT

D: TRBD1
J: TRBJ2-1
V: TRBV29-1
CDR3: CSVVRGTGGGEQFF
DNA: TGCAGCGTTGTACGGGGGACAGGGGGCGGTGAGCAGTTCTTC

D: TRBD1
J: TRBJ1-1
V: TRBV19
CDR3: CASSTTGVGNEAFF
DNA: TGTGCCAGCTCCACTACAGGGGTGGGGAATGAAGCTTTCTTT

D: -
J: TRBJ2-5
V: TRBV5-4
CDR3: CASSLDSSQETQYF
DNA: TGTGCCAGCAGCTTGGACAGTTCCCAAGAGACCCAGTACTTC

D: -
J: TRBJ2-7
V: TRBV4-3
CDR3: CASSQEVVGEQYF
DNA: TGCGCCAGCAGCCAAGAGGTAGTTGGTGAGCAGTACTTC

D: TRBD1
J: TRBJ2-2
V: TRBV2
CDR3: CASSTGTGMNTGELFF
DNA: TGTGCCAGCAGCACCGGGACAGGGATGAACACCGGGGAGCTGTTTTTT

D: TRBD1
J: TRBJ1-2
V: TRBV28
CDR3: CASSLLQGARGYTF
DNA: TGTGCCAGCAGTTTACTCCAGGGGGCAAGAGGCTACACCTTC

D: TRBD2
J: TRBJ2-7
V: TRBV28
CDR3: CASRQTSGFSYEQYF
DNA: TGTGCCAGCAGGCAAACTAGCGGGTTCAGCTACGAGCAGTACTTC

D: -
J: TRBJ2-7
V: TRBV5-1
CDR3: CASSSPVQEQYF
DNA: TGCGCCAGCAGCTCCCCCGTGCAGGAGCAGTACTTC

D: TRBD2
J: TRBJ2-2
V: TRBV12-5
CDR3: CASGFGLAYSNTGELFF
DNA: TGTGCTAGTGGATTCGGACTAGCCTACTCGAACACCGGGGAGCTGTTTTTT

D: TRBD1
J: TRBJ1-2
V: TRBV6-1
CDR3: CAMDRGVGGYTF
DNA: TGTGCCATGGACAGGGGCGTCGGTGGCTACACCTTC

D: TRBD2
J: TRBJ2-2
V: TRBV11-3
CDR3: CASSQQRGNTGELFF
DNA: TGTGCCAGCAGCCAACAGCGGGGCAACACCGGGGAGCTGTTTTTT

D: -
J: TRBJ2-3
V: TRBV18
CDR3: CASSPGTTDTQYF
DNA: TGTGCCAGCTCACCAGGGACAACAGATACGCAGTATTTT